A single sample is the source of the 19 T cell receptor beta chains below, sequenced in a study of blood T cell repertoires in COVID-19. Sequencing was performed with immunoSEQ multiplex PCR; in TCRdb, only in-frame clones are kept and a portion is missing. Of 100,000 to 110,000 clones listed, 91% are singletons. The material sequenced was peripheral blood. These receptors were taken from a man between 50 and 59 years old with active COVID-19.

This sequence joins TRBV7-2 and TRBJ1-2, with D tentatively TRBD1 (6 bases). The germline CDR1 and CDR2 sequences are SGHTA and FQGNSA. Trimming removed 4 bases at V and 4 bases at J, with 13 bases between. The CDR3 extends over 14 amino acids. The CDR3 DNA sequence: TGTGCCAGCAGCTCCAGGGGTCTTATCTATGGCTACACCTTC. Residues: CASSSRGLIYGYTF.

V gene TRBV28 combines with J gene TRBJ2-4, with TRBD1 matching over 7 bases. Trimming at V came to 5 bases and at J to 7 bases, leaving 8 bases not matched to a gene. The germline CDR1 and CDR2 sequences are MDHEN and SYDVKM. There are 14 residues in the CDR3. In DNA, the CDR3 is TGTGCCAGCAGTACTCAGACAGGGACGAACATTCAGTACTTC. It yields the protein CASSTQTGTNIQYF.

This clone occurred once. The rearrangement uses TRBV20-1 and TRBJ2-7, with 7 bases aligning to TRBD1. The germline CDR1 and CDR2 sequences are DFQATT and SNEGSKA (reference sequence). CDR3 length: 13 amino acids. V lost 3 bases to trimming and J lost 0 bases; unmatched junction nucleotides: 2. Written as DNA, the CDR3 is TGCAGTGCTAGTCGGGACAGCTCCTACGAGCAGTACTTC. Translation gives CSASRDSSYEQYF.

This clone was seen more than once but under ten times. The chain uses TRBV7-9 and TRBJ2-2, with D uncertain. This CDR3 contains 14 residues. The germline V gene encodes CDR1 SEHNR and CDR2 FQNEAQ (reference sequence). Trimming shortened V by 3 bases and J by 0 bases, and 5 bases separated the two germline ends. The CDR3 loop reads CASSFSSNTGELFF. The CDR3 DNA is TGTGCCAGCAGCTTTTCTTCGAACACCGGGGAGCTGTTTTTT.

This rearrangement joins TRBV6-6 to TRBJ1-1, with TRBD1 identical over 7 bases. V shed 4 bases and J 3 bases; nucleotides not matched to a gene: 5. Looked up from germline, CDR1 is MNHNY and CDR2 is SVGAGI (reference sequence). The CDR3 contains 14 residues. CDR3 sequence reads: CASSLTGPHTEAFF. In nucleotides, the CDR3 is TGTGCCAGCAGTTTGACAGGGCCTCACACTGAAGCTTTCTTT.

The V gene is TRBV6-1, the J gene TRBJ1-3; D gene ambiguous. V was pared by 1 base and J by 0 bases, with 7 bases between. This CDR3 contains 15 residues. Germline values: CDR1 MNHNS, CDR2 SASEGT. CDR3 nucleotide sequence: TGTGCCAGCAGTGAAGGGGCCTTCTCTGGAAACACCATATATTTT. The encoded protein is CASSEGAFSGNTIYF.

This chain connects TRBV5-8 to TRBJ2-1; a weak D match, TRBD2 (6 bases). V was clipped by 3 bases and J by 4 bases, with 14 bases between them. Germline loops: CDR1 SGHTS, CDR2 YDEGEE. The CDR3 runs to 15 residues. The CDR3 sequence is CASSSIPSVYNEQFF. CDR3 in DNA: TGTGCCAGCAGCTCGATACCTAGCGTATACAATGAGCAGTTCTTC. Based on the CDR3 plus reference TRBV5-8 and TRBJ2-1, the full variable domain is EAGVTQSPTHLIKTRGQQATLRCSPISGHTSVYWYQQALGLGLQFLLWYDEGEERNRGNFPPRFSGRQFPNYSSELNVNALELEDSALYLCASSSIPSVYNEQFFGPGTRLTVL.

The chain recombines TRBV24-1 with TRBJ1-2; possibly TRBD1 for D (5 bases). The V and J ends lost 4 bases and 4 bases respectively, with 18 bases between them. CDR3 length: 16 residues. The germline gives CDR1 KGHDR, CDR2 SFDVKD. The CDR3 DNA reads as TGTGCCACCAGTGACCCAAGAGGCGGGACGGCCTATGGCTACACCTTC. This translates into CATSDPRGGTAYGYTF.

J is TRBJ2-2 and V is TRBV18; D remains ambiguous. The CDR3 spans 13 residues. The V end was cut by 6 bases, the J end by 9 bases, with 14 bases between. Per the germline V gene, CDR1 is KGHSH and CDR2 is LQKENI. CDR3 bases: TGTGCCAGCTCCCGCGTCGAGGTCCGGGAGCTGTTTTTT. Amino acid sequence: CASSRVEVRELFF.

V usage is TRBV7-9 and J usage is TRBJ1-3; 8 bases align to TRBD1. With V trimmed by 5 bases and J by 4 bases, 4 bases remained unmatched. Looked up from germline, CDR1 is SEHNR and CDR2 is FQNEAQ (reference sequence). CDR3 length equals 14 residues. The CDR3 DNA reads as TGTGCCAGCAGCCCTTGGACAGGGGGAAACACCATATATTTT. It encodes CASSPWTGGNTIYF.

V and J are TRBV15 and TRBJ2-1, with D possibly being TRBD2 (6 bases). V gave up 1 base and J gave up 9 bases, with 16 bases separating them. The germline CDR1 and CDR2 sequences are LNHNV and YYDKDF (reference sequence). CDR3 length: 15 amino acids. CDR3 sequence (DNA): TGTGCCACCAGCAGAGCGGGGTCCGGGGGAGGTGAGCAGTTCTTC. It encodes CATSRAGSGGGEQFF.

This clone was seen a single time. The rearrangement joins TRBV7-9 to TRBJ2-1; 11 bases align to TRBD2. V trimming: 6 bases; J trimming: 3 bases; junction bases outside the gene matches: 4. Germline V lookup: CDR1 SEHNR, CDR2 FQNEAQ (reference sequence). The length of the CDR3 is 15 residues. The CDR3 region has the DNA TGTGCCAGCAGTCGAACTAGCGGGGGCTACAATGAGCAGTTCTTC. It encodes CASSRTSGGYNEQFF.

The rearrangement joins TRBV27 to TRBJ2-5; 9 nucleotides agree with TRBD1. V was clipped by 2 bases and J by 6 bases; unmatched bases: 7. The CDR3 covers 15 residues. Germline CDR1 reads MNHEY; CDR2 reads SMNVEV (reference sequence). The CDR3: CASSLGTGILKTQYF. CDR3 bases: TGTGCCAGCAGTTTAGGGACAGGGATTTTAAAGACCCAGTACTTC.

The chain carries TRBV19 and TRBJ1-2; unclear D gene. Germline-derived CDR1 and CDR2 are LNHDA and SQIVND (reference sequence). Trimming took off 6 bases at V and 1 base at J, with 9 bases between the two ends. This CDR3 region has 13 residues. Written as DNA, the CDR3 is TGTGCCAGTAGGAGCGAGTTTAACTATGGCTACACCTTC. It specifies CASRSEFNYGYTF.

V and J are TRBV7-8 and TRBJ2-7; D gene ambiguous. The germline V and J ends were trimmed by 1 base and 1 base, with 11 bases remaining between them. This CDR3 has 15 residues. The germline V gene has CDR1 SGHVS and CDR2 FQNEAQ. The CDR3 sequence is CASSLDLGSSYEQYF. CDR3 in DNA: TGTGCCAGCAGCTTAGATTTGGGCAGTTCCTACGAGCAGTACTTC.

The rearrangement joins TRBV10-2 to TRBJ1-1, with 10 bases lining up with TRBD1. Germline V lookup: CDR1 WSHSY, CDR2 SAAADI. This CDR3 is 14 amino acids long. The V segment lost 4 bases and the J segment 5 bases; nucleotides outside the gene matches: 4. The CDR3 loop is CASSGTGGGTEAFF. Here the CDR3 DNA reads TGCGCCAGCAGTGGGACAGGGGGGGGAACTGAAGCTTTCTTT.

V and J are TRBV2 and TRBJ2-3, with 13 bases lining up with TRBD2. V was pared by 6 bases and J by 9 bases, with 12 bases of the junction left unmatched. CDR3 length: 16 amino acids. Germline lookup yields CDR1 SNHLY and CDR2 FYNNEI. This CDR3 reads CASRVRLAGGPGTQYF. In DNA form, the CDR3 reads TGTGCCAGCAGAGTTAGACTAGCGGGGGGCCCAGGGACGCAGTATTTT.

The CDR3 reads CASSLQGQSTEAFF. For the CDR3, the DNA is TGCGCCAGCAGCTTGCAAGGACAGAGCACTGAAGCTTTCTTT. The chain recombines TRBV5-1 with TRBJ1-1, with D perhaps matching TRBD1 (6 bases). V lost 1 base and J 4 bases, leaving 11 bases between the germline ends. Germline values: CDR1 SGHRS, CDR2 YFSETQ. The CDR3 covers 14 residues.

The genes are TRBV7-9 and TRBJ1-1, with D perhaps TRBD1 (6 bases). The CDR3 covers 15 residues. V was shortened by 5 bases and J by 5 bases, with 18 bases between the two germline ends. Germline V gene sequence: CDR1 SEHNR, CDR2 FQNEAQ (reference sequence). CDR3 nucleotide sequence: TGTGCCAGCAGCACCCTTCACAGGGTAGGGACTGAAGCTTTCTTT. Translating it yields CASSTLHRVGTEAFF.